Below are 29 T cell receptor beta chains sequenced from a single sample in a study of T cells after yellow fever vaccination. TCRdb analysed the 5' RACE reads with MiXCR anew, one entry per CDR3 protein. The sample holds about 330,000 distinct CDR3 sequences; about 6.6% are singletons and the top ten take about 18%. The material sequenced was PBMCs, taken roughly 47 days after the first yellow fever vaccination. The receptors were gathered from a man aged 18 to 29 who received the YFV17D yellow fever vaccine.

The CDR3 coding sequence is TGCGCCAGCAGCTTGAACGGGAGGGGTATCAATGAGCAGTTCTTC. It translates to CASSLNGRGINEQFF. The J gene is TRBJ2-1, the V gene TRBV5-1; 8 positions match TRBD2. Trimming took 1 base from V and 6 from J; bases not matched to a gene: 6. Germline assignment: CDR1 SGHRS and CDR2 YFSETQ. The CDR3 runs 15 residues.

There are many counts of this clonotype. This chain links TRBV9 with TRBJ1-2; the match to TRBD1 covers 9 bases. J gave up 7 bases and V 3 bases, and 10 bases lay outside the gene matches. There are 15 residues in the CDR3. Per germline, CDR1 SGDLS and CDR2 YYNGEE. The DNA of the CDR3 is TGTGCCAGCAGCGATCTACAGGGGGCGGTACGTGGCTACACCTTC. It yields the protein CASSDLQGAVRGYTF.

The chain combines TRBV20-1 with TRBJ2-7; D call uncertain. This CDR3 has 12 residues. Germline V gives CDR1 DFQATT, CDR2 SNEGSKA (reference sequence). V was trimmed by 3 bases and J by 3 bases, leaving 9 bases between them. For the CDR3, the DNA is TGCAGTGCTAGGGGCCCTCGCTACGAGCAGTACTTC. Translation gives CSARGPRYEQYF.

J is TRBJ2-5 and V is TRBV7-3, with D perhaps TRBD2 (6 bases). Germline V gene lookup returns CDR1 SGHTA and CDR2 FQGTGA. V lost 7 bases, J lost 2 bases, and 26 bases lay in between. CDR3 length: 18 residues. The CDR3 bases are TGTGCCAGCACCCTGCGGGGAGGCCCTTTTTTCCTTCAAGAGACCCAGTACTTC. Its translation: CASTLRGGPFFLQETQYF.

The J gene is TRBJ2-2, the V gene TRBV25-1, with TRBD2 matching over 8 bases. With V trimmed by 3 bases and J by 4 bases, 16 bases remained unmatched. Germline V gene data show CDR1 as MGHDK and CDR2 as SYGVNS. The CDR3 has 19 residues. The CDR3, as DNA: TGTGCCAGCAGTGAGTCGGGTCAGGCCGCGGGGGGCCTCACCGGGGAGCTGTTTTTT. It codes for CASSESGQAAGGLTGELFF.

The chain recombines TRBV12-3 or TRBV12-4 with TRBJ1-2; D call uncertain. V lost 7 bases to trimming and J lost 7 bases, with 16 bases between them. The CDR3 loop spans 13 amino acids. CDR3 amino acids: CASTTSAPLGYTF. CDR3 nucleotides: TGTGCCAGCACCACGTCGGCCCCTCTTGGCTACACCTTC.

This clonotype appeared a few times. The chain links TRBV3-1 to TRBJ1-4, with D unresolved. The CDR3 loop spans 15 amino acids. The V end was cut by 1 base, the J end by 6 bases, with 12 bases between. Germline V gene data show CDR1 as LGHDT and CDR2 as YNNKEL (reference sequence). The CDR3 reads CASSQGGGWYEKLFF. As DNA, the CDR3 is TGTGCCAGCAGCCAAGGAGGAGGTTGGTATGAAAAACTGTTTTTT.

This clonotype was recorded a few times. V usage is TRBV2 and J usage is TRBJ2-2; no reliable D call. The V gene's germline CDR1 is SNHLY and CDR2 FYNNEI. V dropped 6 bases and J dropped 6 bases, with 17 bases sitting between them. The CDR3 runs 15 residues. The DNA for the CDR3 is TGTGCCAGCAGCAAGGCCACAGACCTTGCCGGGGAGCTGTTTTTT. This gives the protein CASSKATDLAGELFF. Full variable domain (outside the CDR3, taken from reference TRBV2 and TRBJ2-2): EPEVTQTPSHQVTQMGQEVILRCVPISNHLYFYWYRQILGQKVEFLVSFYNNEISEKSEIFDDQFSVERPDGSNFTLKIRSTKLEDSAMYFCASSKATDLAGELFFGEGSRLTVL.

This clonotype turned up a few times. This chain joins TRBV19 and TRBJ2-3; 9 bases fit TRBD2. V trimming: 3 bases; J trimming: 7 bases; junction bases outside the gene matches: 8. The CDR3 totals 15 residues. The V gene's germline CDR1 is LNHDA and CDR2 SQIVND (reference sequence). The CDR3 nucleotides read TGTGCCAGTAGTATTGGGCGGGGGGGCGGAAATACGCAGTATTTT. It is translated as CASSIGRGGGNTQYF. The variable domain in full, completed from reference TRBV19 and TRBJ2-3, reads DGGITQSPKYLFRKEGQNVTLSCEQNLNHDAMYWYRQDPGQGLRLIYYSQIVNDFQKGDIAEGYSVSREKKESFPLTVTSAQKNPTAFYLCASSIGRGGGNTQYFGPGTRLTVL.

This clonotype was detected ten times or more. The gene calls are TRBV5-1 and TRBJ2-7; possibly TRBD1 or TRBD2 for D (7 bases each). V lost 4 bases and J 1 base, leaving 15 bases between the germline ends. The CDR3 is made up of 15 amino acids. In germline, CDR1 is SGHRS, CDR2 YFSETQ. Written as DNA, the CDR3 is TGCGCCAGCAGCGGGGACAGCGGGGCTTCCTACGAGCAGTACTTC. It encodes CASSGDSGASYEQYF. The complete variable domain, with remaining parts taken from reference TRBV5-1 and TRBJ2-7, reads KAGVTQTPRYLIKTRGQQVTLSCSPISGHRSVSWYQQTPGQGLQFLFEYFSETQRNKGNFPGRFSGRQFSNSRSEMNVSTLELGDSALYLCASSGDSGASYEQYFGPGTRLTVT.

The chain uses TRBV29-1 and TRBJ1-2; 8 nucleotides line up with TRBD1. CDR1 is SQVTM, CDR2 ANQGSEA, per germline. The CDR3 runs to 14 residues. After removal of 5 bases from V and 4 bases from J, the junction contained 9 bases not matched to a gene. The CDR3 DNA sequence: TGCAGCGTTCTGGACAGGGCCTATTCCTATGGCTACACCTTC. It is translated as CSVLDRAYSYGYTF.

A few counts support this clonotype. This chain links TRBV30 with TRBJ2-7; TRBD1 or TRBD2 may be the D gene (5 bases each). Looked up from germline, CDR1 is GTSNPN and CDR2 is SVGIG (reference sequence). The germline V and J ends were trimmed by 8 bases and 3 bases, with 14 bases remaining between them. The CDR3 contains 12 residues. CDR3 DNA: TGTGCCGGGGACGCTTTCAACTACGAGCAGTACTTC. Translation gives CAGDAFNYEQYF.

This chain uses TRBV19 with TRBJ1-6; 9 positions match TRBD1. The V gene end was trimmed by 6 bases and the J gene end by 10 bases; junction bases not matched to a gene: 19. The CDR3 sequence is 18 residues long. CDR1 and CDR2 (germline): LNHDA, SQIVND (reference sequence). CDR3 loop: CASSGGGAPGQGRSPLHF. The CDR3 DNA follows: TGTGCCAGTAGCGGGGGTGGCGCTCCGGGACAGGGACGCTCACCCCTCCACTTT.

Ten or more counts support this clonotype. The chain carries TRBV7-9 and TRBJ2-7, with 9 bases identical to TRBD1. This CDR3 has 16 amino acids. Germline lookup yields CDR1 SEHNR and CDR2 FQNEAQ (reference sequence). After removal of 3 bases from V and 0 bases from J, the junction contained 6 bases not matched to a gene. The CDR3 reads CASSLGGTGSSYEQYV. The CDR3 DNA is TGTGCCAGCAGCTTGGGGGGGACAGGGAGCTCCTACGAGCAGTACGTC.

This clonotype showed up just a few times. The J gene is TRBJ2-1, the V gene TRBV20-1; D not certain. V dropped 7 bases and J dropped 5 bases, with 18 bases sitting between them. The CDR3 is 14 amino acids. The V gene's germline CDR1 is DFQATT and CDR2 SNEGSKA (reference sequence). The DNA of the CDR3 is TGCAGTGTCCCCGCGGAGTTACGGGACAATGAGCAGTTCTTC. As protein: CSVPAELRDNEQFF.

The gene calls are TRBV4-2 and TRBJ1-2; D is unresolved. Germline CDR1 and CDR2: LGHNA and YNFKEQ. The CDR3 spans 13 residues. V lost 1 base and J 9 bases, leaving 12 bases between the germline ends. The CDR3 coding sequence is TGTGCCAGCAGCCAAGGAAACCACCACCGCTACACCTTC. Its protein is CASSQGNHHRYTF.

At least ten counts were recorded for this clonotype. The CDR3, as DNA: TGTGCCAGCAGCTTAACAGGGAACACTGAAGCTTTCTTT. The encoded protein is CASSLTGNTEAFF. The V and J genes are TRBV7-3 and TRBJ1-1; no reliable D call. CDR1 and CDR2 (germline): SGHTA, FQGTGA. Trimming left V 0 bases short and J 1 base short, with 3 bases between. CDR3 length: 13 residues.

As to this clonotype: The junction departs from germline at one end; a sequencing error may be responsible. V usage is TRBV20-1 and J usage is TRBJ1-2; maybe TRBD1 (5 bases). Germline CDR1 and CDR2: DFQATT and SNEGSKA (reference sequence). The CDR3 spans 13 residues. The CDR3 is CSARGGRGRGYTF. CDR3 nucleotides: TGCAGTGCGAGAGGCGGTAGGGGTCGTGGCTACACCTTC.

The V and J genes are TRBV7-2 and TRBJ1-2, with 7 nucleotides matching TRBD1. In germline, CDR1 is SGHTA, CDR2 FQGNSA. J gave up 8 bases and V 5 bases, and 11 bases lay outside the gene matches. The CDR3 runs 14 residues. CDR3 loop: CASSPAGTGEGYTF. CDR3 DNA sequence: TGTGCCAGCAGCCCCGCGGGCACAGGGGAAGGCTACACCTTC.

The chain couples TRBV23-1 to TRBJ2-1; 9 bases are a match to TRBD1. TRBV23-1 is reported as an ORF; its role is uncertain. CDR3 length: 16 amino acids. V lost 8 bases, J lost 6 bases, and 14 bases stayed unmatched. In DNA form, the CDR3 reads TGCGCCAGCGGGCGAGTCCGGGACAGGGTGCTCAATGAGCAGTTCTTC. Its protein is CASGRVRDRVLNEQFF.

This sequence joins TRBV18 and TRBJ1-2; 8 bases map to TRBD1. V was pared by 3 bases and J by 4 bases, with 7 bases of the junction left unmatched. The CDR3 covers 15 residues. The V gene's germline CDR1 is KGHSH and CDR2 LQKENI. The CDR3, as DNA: TGTGCCAGCTCACCGAAGGACAGGGCCGGCTATGGCTACACCTTC. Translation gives CASSPKDRAGYGYTF.

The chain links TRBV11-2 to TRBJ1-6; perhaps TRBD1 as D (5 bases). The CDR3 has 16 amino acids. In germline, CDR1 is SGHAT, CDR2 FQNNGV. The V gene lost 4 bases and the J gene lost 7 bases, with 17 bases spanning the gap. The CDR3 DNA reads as TGTGCCAGCAGCTCCGGGACCCTAGGGCCCAATTCACCCCTCCACTTT. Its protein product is CASSSGTLGPNSPLHF. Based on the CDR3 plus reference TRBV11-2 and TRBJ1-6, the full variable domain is EAGVAQSPRYKIIEKRQSVAFWCNPISGHATLYWYQQILGQGPKLLIQFQNNGVVDDSQLPKDRFSAERLKGVDSTLKIQPAKLEDSAVYLCASSSGTLGPNSPLHFGNGTRLTVT.

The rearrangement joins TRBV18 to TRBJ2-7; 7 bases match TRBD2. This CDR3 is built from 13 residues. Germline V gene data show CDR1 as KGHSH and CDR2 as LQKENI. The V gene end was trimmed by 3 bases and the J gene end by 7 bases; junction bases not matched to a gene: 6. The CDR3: CASSPGGGTEQYF. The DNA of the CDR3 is TGTGCCAGCTCACCGGGGGGGGGGACGGAGCAGTACTTC.

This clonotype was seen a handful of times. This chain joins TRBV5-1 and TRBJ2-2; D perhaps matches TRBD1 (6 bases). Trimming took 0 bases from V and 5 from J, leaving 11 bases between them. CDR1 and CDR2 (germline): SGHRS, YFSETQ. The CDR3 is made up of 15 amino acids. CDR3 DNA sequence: TGCGCCAGCAGCTTGGTGGGGGCAGTTACCGGGGAGCTGTTTTTT. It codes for CASSLVGAVTGELFF.

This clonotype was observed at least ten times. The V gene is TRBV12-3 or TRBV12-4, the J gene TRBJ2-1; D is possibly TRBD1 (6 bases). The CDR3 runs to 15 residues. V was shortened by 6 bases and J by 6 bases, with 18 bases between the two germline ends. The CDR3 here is CASSSRRGIINEQFF. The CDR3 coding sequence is TGTGCCAGCAGCTCGCGCAGGGGAATAATCAATGAGCAGTTCTTC.

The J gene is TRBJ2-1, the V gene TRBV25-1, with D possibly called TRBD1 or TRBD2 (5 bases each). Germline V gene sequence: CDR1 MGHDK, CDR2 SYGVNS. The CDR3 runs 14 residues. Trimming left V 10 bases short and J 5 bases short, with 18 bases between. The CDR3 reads CAITRRTLNNEQFF. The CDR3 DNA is TGTGCCATCACTCGGAGGACATTAAACAATGAGCAGTTCTTC.

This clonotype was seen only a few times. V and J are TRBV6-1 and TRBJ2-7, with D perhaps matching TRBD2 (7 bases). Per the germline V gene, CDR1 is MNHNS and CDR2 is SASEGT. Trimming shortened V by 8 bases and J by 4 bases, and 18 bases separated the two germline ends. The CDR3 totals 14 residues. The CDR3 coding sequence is TGTGCCAGCGGGGCTCACAGGGAGGGATACGAGCAGTACGTC. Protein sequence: CASGAHREGYEQYV.

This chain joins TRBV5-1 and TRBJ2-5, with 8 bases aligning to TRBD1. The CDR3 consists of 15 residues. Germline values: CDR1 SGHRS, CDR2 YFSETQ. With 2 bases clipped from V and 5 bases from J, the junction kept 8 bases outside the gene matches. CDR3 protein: CASSFGQGASETQYF. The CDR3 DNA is TGCGCCAGCAGCTTCGGTCAGGGGGCGAGTGAGACCCAGTACTTC. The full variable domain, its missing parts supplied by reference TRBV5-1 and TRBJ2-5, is KAGVTQTPRYLIKTRGQQVTLSCSPISGHRSVSWYQQTPGQGLQFLFEYFSETQRNKGNFPGRFSGRQFSNSRSEMNVSTLELGDSALYLCASSFGQGASETQYFGPGTRLLVL.

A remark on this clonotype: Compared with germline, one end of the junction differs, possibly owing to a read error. Here the CDR3 DNA reads TGCTGTGCTAGCGGACTTATAGCTAGCGGGGGTACAGATACGCAGTATTTT. Its translation: CCASGLIASGGTDTQYF. The gene calls are TRBV20-1 and TRBJ2-3, with 10 bases aligning to TRBD2. Germline assignment: CDR1 DFQATT and CDR2 SNEGSKA (reference sequence). This CDR3 is 17 amino acids long.